Presented here are 12 T cell receptor beta chains from one specimen sequenced in a study of OX40 agonist ivuxolimab in advanced cancers. Sequencing was performed with immunoSEQ multiplex PCR; in TCRdb, only in-frame clones are kept and a portion is missing. The table lists about 60,000 clones, about 89% of them singletons. Sequenced material: CD4+ or CD8+ T cells sorted from blood, taken in a trial of the OX40 agonist ivuxolimab. Receptors originate from an adult with an advanced solid tumor such as melanoma, head and neck, liver or kidney cancer.

The gene calls are TRBV11-1 and TRBJ2-3; 7 nucleotides match TRBD1. V shed 7 bases, J shed 4 bases, and the junction held 20 bases outside the gene matches. The V gene's germline CDR1 is SGHAT and CDR2 FQDESV (reference sequence). The CDR3 is 18 residues long. DNA for the CDR3: TGTGCCAGCATCGCCGACAGGGCGCCCTTCTTAGGGGCAGATACGCAGTATTTT. This translates into CASIADRAPFLGADTQYF. Variable domain in full (rest from reference TRBV11-1 and TRBJ2-3): EAEVAQSPRYKITEKSQAVAFWCDPISGHATLYWYRQILGQGPELLVQFQDESVVDDSQLPKDRFSAERLKGVDSTLKIQPAELGDSAMYLCASIADRAPFLGADTQYFGPGTRLTVL.

This chain joins TRBV7-3 and TRBJ2-2, with TRBD2 identical over 7 bases. From germline, CDR1 is SGHTA and CDR2 FQGTGA. Unmatched junction bases numbered 12, after V lost 5 bases and J lost 6 bases. This CDR3 has 16 residues. The CDR3 DNA is TGTGCCAGCAGCAGCGTACCGGGGGGTGTCGCCGGGGAGCTGTTTTTT. Amino acid sequence: CASSSVPGGVAGELFF.

V usage is TRBV9 and J usage is TRBJ1-2, with 9 bases lining up with TRBD1. V trimming: 3 bases; J trimming: 3 bases; junction bases outside the gene matches: 12. The germline V gene has CDR1 SGDLS and CDR2 YYNGEE. The CDR3 length is 17 residues. The CDR3 spells CASSEGQGRGKDYGYTF. The CDR3 DNA is TGTGCCAGCAGCGAGGGACAGGGAAGGGGCAAGGACTATGGCTACACCTTC.

The J gene is TRBJ2-2, the V gene TRBV7-2, with unresolved D. The CDR3 covers 12 residues. The germline gives CDR1 SGHTA, CDR2 FQGNSA. V lost 1 base, J lost 6 bases, and 3 bases lay in between. The CDR3 sequence: CASSLVSGELFF. The CDR3 DNA reads as TGTGCCAGCAGCTTAGTCTCCGGGGAGCTGTTTTTT.

The gene calls are TRBV4-3 and TRBJ1-4, with TRBD1 matching over 7 bases. The V and J ends lost 0 bases and 4 bases, in that order; junction bases with no gene match: 8. The CDR3 spans 17 residues. Germline V gene lookup returns CDR1 LGHNA and CDR2 YSLEER. The CDR3 protein is CASSQEAPGQLNEKLFF. The CDR3 DNA follows: TGCGCCAGCAGCCAAGAGGCCCCGGGACAGCTTAATGAAAAACTGTTTTTT.

The CDR3 protein is CASSLDRGSAEAFF. The CDR3 DNA reads as TGTGCCAGCAGCTTGGACAGGGGGAGTGCTGAAGCTTTCTTT. V usage is TRBV5-4 and J usage is TRBJ1-1, with 8 positions matching TRBD1. CDR1 and CDR2 from the germline V gene are SGHNT and YYREEE (reference sequence). V lost 0 bases, J lost 6 bases, and 4 bases stayed unmatched. The CDR3 contains 14 residues.

V usage is TRBV5-4 and J usage is TRBJ2-1, with D perhaps matching TRBD1 or TRBD2 (6 bases each). The CDR3 has 16 residues. Germline V gene sequence: CDR1 SGHNT, CDR2 YYREEE (reference sequence). The V end lost 2 bases, the J end lost 0 bases, and 12 bases lay between the germline ends. The CDR3 is CASSFGGGSSYNEQFF. The CDR3 nucleotides read TGTGCCAGCAGCTTTGGAGGGGGTAGCTCCTACAATGAGCAGTTCTTC.

This sequence joins TRBV29-1 and TRBJ1-1; D is uncertain. Germline V gives CDR1 SQVTM, CDR2 ANQGSEA. This CDR3 is 13 amino acids long. V was shortened by 6 bases and J by 0 bases, with 11 bases between the two germline ends. The CDR3 DNA reads as TGCAGCGTGGCACACCGCCTGAACACTGAAGCTTTCTTT. Protein: CSVAHRLNTEAFF.

The rearrangement uses TRBV19 and TRBJ2-5, with TRBD2 matching over 12 bases. The CDR3 spans 14 residues. V was pared by 5 bases and J by 14 bases, with 12 bases of the junction left unmatched. CDR1 and CDR2 (germline): LNHDA, SQIVND (reference sequence). This chain's CDR3 is CASSPGGLAGATYF. The CDR3 region has the DNA TGTGCCAGTAGTCCCGGGGGACTAGCGGGCGCCACATACTTC.

This chain's CDR3 is CASSARPTVPGNTIYF. CDR3 nucleotide sequence: TGTGCCAGCAGCGCCAGACCGACAGTTCCTGGAAACACCATATATTTT. The chain uses TRBV9 and TRBJ1-3; a possible D gene is TRBD1 (5 bases). Germline lookup yields CDR1 SGDLS and CDR2 YYNGEE. The CDR3 totals 16 residues. V lost 3 bases and J lost 2, with 15 bases in between.

This clone has just a few counts. This rearrangement joins TRBV28 to TRBJ1-5; D gene ambiguous. The CDR3 loop spans 12 amino acids. With 7 bases removed from V and 0 bases from J, the gap between germline ends came to 4 bases. CDR1 is MDHEN, CDR2 SYDVKM, per germline. CDR3 DNA: TGTGCCAGCATCAGTAGCAATCAGCCCCAGCATTTT. It yields the protein CASISSNQPQHF.

The V call is TRBV6-6, the J call TRBJ2-7; 10 bases map to TRBD1. The trim removed 7 bases at V and 3 bases at J, leaving 6 bases unmatched. This CDR3 is 14 amino acids long. In germline, CDR1 is MNHNY, CDR2 SVGAGI (reference sequence). The CDR3 DNA is TGTGCCAGCACCGCCGGGACAGGGGTCTACGAGCAGTACTTC. Translating it yields CASTAGTGVYEQYF.